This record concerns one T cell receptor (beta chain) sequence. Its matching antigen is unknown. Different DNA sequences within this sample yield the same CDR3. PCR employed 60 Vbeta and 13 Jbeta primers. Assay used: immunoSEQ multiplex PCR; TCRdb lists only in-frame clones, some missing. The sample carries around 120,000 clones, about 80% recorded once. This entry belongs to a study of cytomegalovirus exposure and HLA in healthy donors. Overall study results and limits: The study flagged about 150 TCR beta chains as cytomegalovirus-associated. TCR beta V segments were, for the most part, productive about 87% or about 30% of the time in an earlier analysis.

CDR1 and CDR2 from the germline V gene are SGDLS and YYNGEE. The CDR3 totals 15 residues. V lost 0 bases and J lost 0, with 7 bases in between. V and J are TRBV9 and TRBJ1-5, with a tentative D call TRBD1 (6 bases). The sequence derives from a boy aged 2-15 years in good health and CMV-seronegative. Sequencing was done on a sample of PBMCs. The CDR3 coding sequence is TGTGCCAGCAGCGTAGAAGGGGGTAGCAATCAGCCCCAGCATTTT. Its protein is CASSVEGGSNQPQHF.